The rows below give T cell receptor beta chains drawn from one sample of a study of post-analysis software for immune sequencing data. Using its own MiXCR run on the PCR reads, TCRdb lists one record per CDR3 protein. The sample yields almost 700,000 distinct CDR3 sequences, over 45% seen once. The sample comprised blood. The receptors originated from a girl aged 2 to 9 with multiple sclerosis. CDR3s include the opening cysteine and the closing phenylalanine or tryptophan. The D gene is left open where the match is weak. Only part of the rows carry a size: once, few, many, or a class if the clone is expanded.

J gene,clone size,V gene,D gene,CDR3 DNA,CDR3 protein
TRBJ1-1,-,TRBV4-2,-,TGTGCCAGCAGCCAAGGGGGTGGACATTTGAACACTGAAGCTTTCTTT,CASSQGGGHLNTEAFF
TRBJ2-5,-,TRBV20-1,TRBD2,TGCAGTGCTCCCCCGGGAGGAGAGACCCAGTACTTC,CSAPPGGETQYF
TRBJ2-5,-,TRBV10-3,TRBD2,TGTGCCATCAGCGGGACTAGCGGATTCCGCGAGCAGTACTTT,CAISGTSGFREQYF
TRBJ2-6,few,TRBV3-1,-,TGTGCCAGCAGCCAAGCAGGGAGTGGGGCCAACGTCCTGACTTTC,CASSQAGSGANVLTF
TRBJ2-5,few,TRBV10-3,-,TGTGCCACTTCGGGGGCAGCGGAAGAGACCCAGTACTTC,CATSGAAEETQYF
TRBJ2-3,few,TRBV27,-,TGTGCCAGCAGTTTATGGACAGCGGGAGATACGCAGTATTTT,CASSLWTAGDTQYF
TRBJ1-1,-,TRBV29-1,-,TGCAGCCCATCGGGCCGCATGAACACTGAAGCTTTCTTT,CSPSGRMNTEAFF
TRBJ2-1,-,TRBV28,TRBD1,TGTGCCAGCGTATACCGGGACAGGGAGTCCAATGAGCAGTTCTTC,CASVYRDRESNEQFF
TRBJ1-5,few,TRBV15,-,TGTGCCACCAGCAGAGATTCATTGCAGCCCCAGCATTTT,CATSRDSLQPQHF
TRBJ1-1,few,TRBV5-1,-,TGCGCCAGCAGCTCGGACACTGAAGCTTTCTTT,CASSSDTEAFF
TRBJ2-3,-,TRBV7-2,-,TGTGCCAGCAGCTTCCAGGGGGGACTCGCCGATAGAGCAGATACGCAGTATTTT,CASSFQGGLADRADTQYF
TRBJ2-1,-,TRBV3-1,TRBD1,TGTGCCAGCAGACAAAAAGGGACAGGGATCAATGAGCAGTTCTTC,CASRQKGTGINEQFF
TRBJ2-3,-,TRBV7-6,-,TGTGCCAGCAGCTCGACTAGTTCATACACAGATACGCAGTATTTT,CASSSTSSYTDTQYF
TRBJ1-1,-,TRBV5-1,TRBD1,TGCGCCAGCAGCACGAGGACAGGGAAGGACACTGAAGCTTTCTTT,CASSTRTGKDTEAFF
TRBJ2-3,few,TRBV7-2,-,TGTGCCAGCCGCAAGAACACAGATACGCAGTATTTT,CASRKNTDTQYF
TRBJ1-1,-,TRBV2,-,TGTGCCAGTGGGGAGGGGAGGCCTGAAGCTTTCTTT,CASGEGRPEAFF
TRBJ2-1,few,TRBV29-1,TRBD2,TGCAGCGTTACCCCGGGACTAGCGGGAAACAATGAGCAGTTCTTC,CSVTPGLAGNNEQFF
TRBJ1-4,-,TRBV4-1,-,TGCGCCAGCAGCCAAGGGCGAAGCCCAACTAATGAAAAACTGTTTTTT,CASSQGRSPTNEKLFF
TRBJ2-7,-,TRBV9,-,TGTGCCAGCAGCGTTGGGGGCGGGAGTAGCGACGAGCAGTACTTC,CASSVGGGSSDEQYF
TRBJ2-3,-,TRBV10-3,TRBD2,TGTGCCATCGGGGAGCGGGAGTGGACAGATACGCAGTATTTT,CAIGEREWTDTQYF
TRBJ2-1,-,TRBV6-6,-,TGTGCCAGCAGCGCGATAGGAGGGAGAAATGAGCAGTTCTTC,CASSAIGGRNEQFF
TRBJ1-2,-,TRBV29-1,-,TGCAGCGTTGGGCAGGGCCTTACCCGGACCCTTGGCTATGGCTACACCTTC,CSVGQGLTRTLGYGYTF
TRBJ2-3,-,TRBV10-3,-,TGTGCCATCAGTGAGAGGCTAGCCTTCACAGATACGCAGTATTTT,CAISERLAFTDTQYF
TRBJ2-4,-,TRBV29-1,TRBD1,TGCAGCGTTGGGACAGGGGGGGACATTCAGTACTTC,CSVGTGGDIQYF
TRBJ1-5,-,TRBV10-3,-,TGTGCCATCAGTGAGTCGGCCAGTTTAAGCAATCAGCCCCAGCATTTT,CAISESASLSNQPQHF
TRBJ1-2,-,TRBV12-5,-,TGTGCTAGTGGTTTGGTTAGGGACGGCCTCGTCGGTAACTATGGCTACACCTTC,CASGLVRDGLVGNYGYTF
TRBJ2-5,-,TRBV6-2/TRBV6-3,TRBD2,TGTGCCAGCAGTTCTCTTAAATTAGCGGGAACAAAAGAGACCCAGTACTTC,CASSSLKLAGTKETQYF
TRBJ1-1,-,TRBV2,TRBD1,TGTGCCAGCAGGCCGACAGGGGTGACTGAAGCTTTCTTT,CASRPTGVTEAFF
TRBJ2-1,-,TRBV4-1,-,TGCGCCAGCAGCCAAGATGCGGCAACAGGCACGCTTGAGCAGTTCTTC,CASSQDAATGTLEQFF
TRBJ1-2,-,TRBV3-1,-,TGTGCCAGCAGCCAGAGGGGTCGGCACTATGGCTACACCTTC,CASSQRGRHYGYTF
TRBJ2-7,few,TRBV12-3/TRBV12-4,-,TGTGCCAGCAGTCTTGGACATTACGAGCAGTACTTC,CASSLGHYEQYF
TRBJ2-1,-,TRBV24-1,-,TGTGCCACCAGTGACCACCGCAAGGACACCCGACAGTTCTTC,CATSDHRKDTRQFF
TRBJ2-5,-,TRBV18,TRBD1,TGTGCCAGCTCACCACTAGGGACAGCCCAAGAGACCCAGTACTTC,CASSPLGTAQETQYF
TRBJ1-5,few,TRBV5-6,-,TGTGCCAGCAGCCTTGGAAGGGAGCAGCCCCAGCATTTT,CASSLGREQPQHF
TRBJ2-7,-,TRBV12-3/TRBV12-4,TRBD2,TGTGCCAGCAGTCCGACTAGCGGGTTTTCCTACGAGCAGTACTTC,CASSPTSGFSYEQYF
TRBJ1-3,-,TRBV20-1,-,TGCAGTGCTAAGAAAGGAAACACCATATATTTT,CSAKKGNTIYF
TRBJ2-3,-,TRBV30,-,TGTGCCTGGAGTAAAGGCTTGGCCTCAGGGTGGGCAGATACGCAGTATTTT,CAWSKGLASGWADTQYF
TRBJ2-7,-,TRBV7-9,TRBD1,TGTGCCAGCAGCGGCAGGACAGGCCTTACCTACGAGCAGTACTTC,CASSGRTGLTYEQYF
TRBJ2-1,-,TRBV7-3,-,TGTGCCAGCAGCTTAACGTCCGCGGGCGCCTACAATGAGCAGTTCTTC,CASSLTSAGAYNEQFF
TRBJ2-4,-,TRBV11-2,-,TGTGCCAGCAGCCGAGGGCGAACCGGAGCTGAAAACATTCAGTACTTC,CASSRGRTGAENIQYF
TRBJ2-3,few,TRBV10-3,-,TGTGCCATCAATCAGCGGCCTAGCACAGATACGCAGTATTTT,CAINQRPSTDTQYF
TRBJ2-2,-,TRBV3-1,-,TGTGCCAGCAGCGTACAGGGCACCGGGGAGCTGTTTTTT,CASSVQGTGELFF
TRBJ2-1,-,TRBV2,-,TGTGCCAGCAGACCTCGAGCGGTGCAGTTCTTC,CASRPRAVQFF
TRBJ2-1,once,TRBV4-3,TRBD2,TGCGCCAGCAGCCAAGATAGATTCGCGGGGGATGAGCAGTTCTTC,CASSQDRFAGDEQFF
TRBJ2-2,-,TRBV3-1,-,TGTGCCAGCAGCCAAGACCCCACCGGGGAGCTGTTTTTT,CASSQDPTGELFF
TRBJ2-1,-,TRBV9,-,TGTGCCAGCAATTTCCGGGGGCTAGAAGGGAATGAGCAGTTCTTC,CASNFRGLEGNEQFF
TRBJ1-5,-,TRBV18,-,TGTGCCAGCTCACCACCGGGCATTTCAGGCAATCAGCCCCAGCATTTT,CASSPPGISGNQPQHF
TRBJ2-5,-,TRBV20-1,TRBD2,TGCAGTGCTCCTAGCGGAATCCAAGAGACCCAGTACTTC,CSAPSGIQETQYF
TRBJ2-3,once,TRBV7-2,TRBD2,TGTGCTAGCAGGCCTAGCGGGGGGTTCACAGATACGCAGTATTTT,CASRPSGGFTDTQYF
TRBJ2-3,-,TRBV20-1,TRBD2,TGCAGTGCTAGACAATATACGACTAGCGGGAGGGCGAAGTTGAGAGATACGCAGTATTTT,CSARQYTTSGRAKLRDTQYF
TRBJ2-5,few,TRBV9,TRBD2,TGTGCCAGCAGCTCTACTAGCGGGAGGGCCTTGGGGGAGACCCAGTACTTC,CASSSTSGRALGETQYF
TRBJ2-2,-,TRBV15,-,TGTGCCACCAGCAGAACCACGAACACCGGGGAGCTGTTTTTT,CATSRTTNTGELFF
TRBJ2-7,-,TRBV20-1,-,TGCAATCTGGTCAGCGCCTACGAGCAGTACTTC,CNLVSAYEQYF
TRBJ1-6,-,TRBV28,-,TGTGCCAGCAGTTTACTACCTATAAGGACAGCCGATTCACCCCTCCACTTT,CASSLLPIRTADSPLHF
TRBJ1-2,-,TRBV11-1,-,TGTGCCAGCAGCCGGAGGGCGCGAGATGGCTACACCTTC,CASSRRARDGYTF